This entry is about one T cell receptor beta chain. The specificity of this receptor is unknown. A much larger clonotype is one base distant, so this may be a read error. The germline V gene (reference sequence) yields DFQATT for CDR1 and SNEGSKA for CDR2. CDR3 length: 14 amino acids, cysteine to phenylalanine. The sequence is cut down to CDR3 DNA, 42 bases in frame from base 1. The data were taken from a study of neurological immune-mediated disorders (dated by TCRdb to the late 2010s). General notes on the study: Among the roughly 34 multiple sclerosis patients, relapsing-remitting MS was present in about 31 and secondary progressive MS was present in 3. Longitudinal samples, technical triplicates and paired sorted CD4+ and CD8+ T-cell subsets, alongside PBMC samples, were included among the approximately 100 TCR-beta libraries. The cohort was made up of 65 to 75 subjects, consisting of around 15 HAM/TSP patients, roughly 35 multiple sclerosis patients and 20 healthy controls. Peripheral blood TCR-beta repertoires from HTLV-I-associated myelopathy (HAM/TSP) patients, multiple sclerosis patients and healthy controls were compared by UMI-based sequencing.

What the research found in general, with its limitations: No identical CDR3 amino acid sequences were found to be shared among expanded clones across subjects, suggesting that TCR-beta repertoires were private in all groups. TCR clonal expansion was highest in HAM/TSP patients and lowest in MS patients, with MS patients falling below even healthy controls. The MS cluster was not associated with any clinical or MRI features, and the authors stated that larger cohorts are needed. In a phylogenetic analysis, the repertoires of 18 out of 34 MS patients fell into a single cluster of related CDR3 sequences, pointing to a possible signature at the repertoire level.

Unsorted PBMC libraries were generated from 2 million PBMCs stored in RNAlater at -80 °C until RNA extraction. Multiple sclerosis patients were enrolled in a US clinical protocol under which disease progression was evaluated by magnetic resonance imaging. PBMCs were separated from peripheral blood using Ficoll-Hypaque density gradient centrifugation and then cryopreserved in liquid nitrogen. To synthesize cDNA, template-switch 5'RACE was performed with a primer carrying a 10-nucleotide random unique molecular identifier so that each TCR transcript was tagged. Every sequencing run yielded over 160 million TCR-beta sequences covering 15-18 subjects. Total RNA was extracted with the RNeasy kit. TCR-beta VDJ regions were amplified with primers for the TCR constant region and the 5'RACE anchor, using the KAPA Real-time Library Amplification kit. Sample indexes and Illumina adaptors were added in a first PCR, after which library yield was increased in a second PCR. After Ampure bead purification, the roughly 650 bp TCR product was size-selected on a 2% E-gel SizeSelection system. Before pooling, library quality was checked on a Bioanalyzer, concentration was measured with Qubit, and libraries were quantified with the Kapa Library Quantification kit. An Illumina HiSeq 2500 sequenced the libraries paired-end 2 x 150 bp. To increase sequence diversity, about 23-30% phiX was spiked into each library pool. Regarding the original processing steps: The UMI-based MiGEC pipeline processed quality-filtered reads and removed over 80% of raw TCR sequences during error correction. VDJ genes were aligned to IMGT germline references, and clonotypes were defined by unique CDR3 amino acid sequence plus V-J genes. Clonal expansion, Shannon diversity, and CDR3 relatedness (CalcPairwiseDistances, ClusterSamples) were evaluated with VDJtools, and phylogenetic trees were built with CLCbio workbench. Expanded clones were defined as having at least 8 unique UMIs, based on coefficient-of-variation modelling across technical triplicates. Using fastp at Q25 and MiXCR, TCRdb reprocessed the public reads and kept productive beta chains. Merged by CDR3 protein, the rows form single entries marked with the most common genes and DNA. TCRdb, not the authors, supplied the V and J calls. The sample table holds under 45,000 distinct CDR3 sequences, of which less than 5% were seen once. The ten largest clones capture roughly 2.2% of the sample.

The sample taken for sequencing was PBMCs. The chain joins TRBV20-1 to TRBJ1-1; a weak D assignment points to TRBD1 (5 bases agree). The sequence was obtained from a young man with multiple sclerosis. The DNA sequence reads TGCAGTACTAGACCGATAGGAGGGGTCACTGAAGCTTTCTTT. Translated, this gives CSTRPIGGVTEAFF.